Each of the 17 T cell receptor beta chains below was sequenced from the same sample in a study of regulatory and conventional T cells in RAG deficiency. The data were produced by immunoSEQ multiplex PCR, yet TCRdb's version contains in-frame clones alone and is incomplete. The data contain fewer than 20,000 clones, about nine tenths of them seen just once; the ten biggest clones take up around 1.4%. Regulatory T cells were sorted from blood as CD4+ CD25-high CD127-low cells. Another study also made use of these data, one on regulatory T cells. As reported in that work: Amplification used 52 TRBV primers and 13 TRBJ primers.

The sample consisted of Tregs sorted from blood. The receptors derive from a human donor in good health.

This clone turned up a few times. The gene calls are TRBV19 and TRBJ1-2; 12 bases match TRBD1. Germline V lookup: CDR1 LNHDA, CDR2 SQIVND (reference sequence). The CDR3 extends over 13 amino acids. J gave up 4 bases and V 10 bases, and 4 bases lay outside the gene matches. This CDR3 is CATGTGGGYGYTF. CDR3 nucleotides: TGTGCCACCGGGACAGGGGGCGGCTATGGCTACACCTTC.

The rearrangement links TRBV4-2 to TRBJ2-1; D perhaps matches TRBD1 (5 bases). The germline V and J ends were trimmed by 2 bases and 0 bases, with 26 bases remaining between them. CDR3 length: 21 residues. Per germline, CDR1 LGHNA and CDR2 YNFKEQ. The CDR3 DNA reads TGTGCCAGCAGCCAACCCATCTGGGCCCCAGGGCACCTTGGCTCCTACAATGAGCAGTTCTTC. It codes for CASSQPIWAPGHLGSYNEQFF.

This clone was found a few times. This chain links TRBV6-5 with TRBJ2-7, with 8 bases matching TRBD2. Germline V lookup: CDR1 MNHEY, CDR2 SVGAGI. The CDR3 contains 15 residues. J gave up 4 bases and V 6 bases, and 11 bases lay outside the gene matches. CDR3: CASRSPTSGLYEQYF. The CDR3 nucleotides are TGTGCCAGCAGATCCCCAACTAGCGGCCTTTACGAGCAGTACTTC.

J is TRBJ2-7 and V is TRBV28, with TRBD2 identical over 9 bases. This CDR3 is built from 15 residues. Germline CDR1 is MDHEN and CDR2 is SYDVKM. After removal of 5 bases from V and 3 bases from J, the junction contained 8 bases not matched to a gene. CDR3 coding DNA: TGTGCCAGCAGTCCCCCTCTAGCGGGAATCTACGAGCAGTACTTC. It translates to CASSPPLAGIYEQYF.

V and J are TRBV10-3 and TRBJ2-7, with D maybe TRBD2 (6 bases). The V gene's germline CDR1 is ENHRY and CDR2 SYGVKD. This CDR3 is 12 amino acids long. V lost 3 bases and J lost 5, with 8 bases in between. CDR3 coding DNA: TGTGCCATCAGTGACAGGGAGGACGAGCAGTACTTC. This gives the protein CAISDREDEQYF.

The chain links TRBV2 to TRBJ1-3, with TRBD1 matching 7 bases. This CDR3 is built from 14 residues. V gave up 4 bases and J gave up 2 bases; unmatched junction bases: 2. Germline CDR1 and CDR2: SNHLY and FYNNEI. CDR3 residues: CASSVDRAGNTIYF. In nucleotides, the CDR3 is TGTGCCAGCAGTGTCGACAGGGCTGGAAACACCATATATTTT.

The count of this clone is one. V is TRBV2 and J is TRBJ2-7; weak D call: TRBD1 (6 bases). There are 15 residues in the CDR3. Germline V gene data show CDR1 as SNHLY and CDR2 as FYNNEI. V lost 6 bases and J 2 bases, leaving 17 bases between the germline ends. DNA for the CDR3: TGTGCCAGCAGACATAACAGGGACCCAACCTACGAGCAGTACTTC. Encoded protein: CASRHNRDPTYEQYF.

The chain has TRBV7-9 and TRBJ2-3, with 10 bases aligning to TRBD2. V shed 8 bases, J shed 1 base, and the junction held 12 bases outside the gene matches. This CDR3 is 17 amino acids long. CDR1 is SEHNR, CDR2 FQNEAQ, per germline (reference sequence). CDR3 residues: CASAYRGGTSGTDTQYF. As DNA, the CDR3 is TGTGCCAGCGCGTACCGGGGGGGGACTAGCGGCACAGATACGCAGTATTTT.

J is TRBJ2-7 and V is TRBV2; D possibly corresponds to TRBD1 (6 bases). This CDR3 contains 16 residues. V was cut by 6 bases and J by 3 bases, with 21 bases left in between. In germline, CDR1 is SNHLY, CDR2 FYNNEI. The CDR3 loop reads CASRPDSSWPHYEQYF. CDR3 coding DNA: TGTGCCAGCAGACCGGACAGTTCCTGGCCCCACTACGAGCAGTACTTC.

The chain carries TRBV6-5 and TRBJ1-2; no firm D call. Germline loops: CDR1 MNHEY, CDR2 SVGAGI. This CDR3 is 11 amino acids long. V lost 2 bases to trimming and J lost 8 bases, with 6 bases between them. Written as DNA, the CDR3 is TGTGCCAGCAGTTACGGGGTGGGCTACACCTTC. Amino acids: CASSYGVGYTF.

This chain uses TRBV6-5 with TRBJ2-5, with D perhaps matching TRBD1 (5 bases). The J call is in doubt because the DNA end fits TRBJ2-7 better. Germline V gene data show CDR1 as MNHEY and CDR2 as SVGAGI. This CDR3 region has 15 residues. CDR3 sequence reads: CASSSPGSETYEQYF. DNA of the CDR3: TGTGCCAGCAGTTCCCCAGGGTCCGAAACTTACGAGCAGTACTTC.

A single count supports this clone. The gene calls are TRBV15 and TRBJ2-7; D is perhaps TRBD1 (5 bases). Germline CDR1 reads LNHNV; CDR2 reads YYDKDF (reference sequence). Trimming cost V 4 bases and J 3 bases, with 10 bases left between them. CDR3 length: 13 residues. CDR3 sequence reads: CATSKDTSYEQYF. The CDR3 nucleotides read TGTGCCACCAGCAAGGACACCAGCTACGAGCAGTACTTC.

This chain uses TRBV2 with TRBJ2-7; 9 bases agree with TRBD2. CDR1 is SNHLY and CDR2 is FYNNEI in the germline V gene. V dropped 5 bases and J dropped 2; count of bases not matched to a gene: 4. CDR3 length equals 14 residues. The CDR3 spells CASSLAGVTYEQYF. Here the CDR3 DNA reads TGTGCCAGCAGTTTAGCGGGGGTCACCTACGAGCAGTACTTC.

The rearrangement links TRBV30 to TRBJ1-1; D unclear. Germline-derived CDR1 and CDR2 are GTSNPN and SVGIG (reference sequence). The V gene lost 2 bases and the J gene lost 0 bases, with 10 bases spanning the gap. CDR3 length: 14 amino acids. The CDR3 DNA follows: TGTGCCTGGAGTAAGAACACGGTGAACACTGAAGCTTTCTTT. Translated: CAWSKNTVNTEAFF.

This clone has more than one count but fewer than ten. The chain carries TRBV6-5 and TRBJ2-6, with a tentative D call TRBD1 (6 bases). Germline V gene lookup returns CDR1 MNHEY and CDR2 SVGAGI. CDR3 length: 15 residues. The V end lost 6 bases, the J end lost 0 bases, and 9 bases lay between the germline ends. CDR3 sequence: CASRTGGSGANVLTF. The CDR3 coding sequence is TGTGCCAGCAGGACAGGCGGCTCTGGGGCCAACGTCCTGACTTTC.

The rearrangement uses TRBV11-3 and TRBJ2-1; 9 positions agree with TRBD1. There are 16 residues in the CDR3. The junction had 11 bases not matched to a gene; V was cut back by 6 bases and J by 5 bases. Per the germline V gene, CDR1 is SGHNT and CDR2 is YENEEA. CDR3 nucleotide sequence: TGTGCCAGCAGTTACAGGACAGGGGAATTCAACAATGAGCAGTTCTTC. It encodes CASSYRTGEFNNEQFF.

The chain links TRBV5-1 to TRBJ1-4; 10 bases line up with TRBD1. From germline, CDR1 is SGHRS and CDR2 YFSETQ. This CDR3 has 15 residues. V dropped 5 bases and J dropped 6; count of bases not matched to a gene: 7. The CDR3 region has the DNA TGCGCCAGCAGGGAGACAGGGGGCACTCATGAAAAACTGTTTTTT. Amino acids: CASRETGGTHEKLFF.